The rows below give T cell receptor beta chains drawn from one sample of a study of T cells after somatic rescue of genetic block. Clones were sequenced by immunoSEQ multiplex PCR, and TCRdb holds only the in-frame ones, with some missing. This sample has 110,000 or so clones; 90% to 95% occur once, and the top ten carry approximately 1.5%. Sequenced material: peripheral blood mononuclear cells (PBMCs). Receptors were obtained from a woman younger than 35. Each CDR3 is given with its conserved first and last residue. The order of the fields is V gene, D gene, J gene, CDR3 protein. D genes are given only for firm matches.

TRBV5-6	-	TRBJ1-4	CASSRSLNEKLFF
TRBV6-5	-	TRBJ2-7	CASSYSDSYEQYF
TRBV21-1	-	TRBJ2-3	CASSKQGRGGRWYTQYF
TRBV29-1	-	TRBJ1-1	CSACDWDAAFF
TRBV5-6	-	TRBJ2-3	CASSFVRGADTQYF
TRBV5-1	-	TRBJ1-1	CASRKSSNTEAFF
TRBV2	-	TRBJ1-2	CASSVGQNYGYTF
TRBV27	TRBD1	TRBJ1-2	CASSASTGRDGYTF
TRBV29-1	-	TRBJ1-1	CSSSQTGKNTEAFF
TRBV2	-	TRBJ2-2	CASSEGLDNTGELFF
TRBV11-2	-	TRBJ1-4	CASSPYVQLGKLFF
TRBV29-1	TRBD2	TRBJ2-5	CSVEVLAGKPETQYF
TRBV6-6	-	TRBJ1-1	CASRNRNTEAFF
TRBV12-5	TRBD1	TRBJ1-2	CASGEGGGRGYTF
TRBV19	-	TRBJ1-1	CASSQRVGTHTEAFF
TRBV5-1	-	TRBJ1-3	CASSLDPGSGNTIYF
TRBV18	-	TRBJ2-7	CASSPPRAVIHEQYF
TRBV10-3	TRBD1	TRBJ1-2	CAIRAGGQLNYGYTF
TRBV6-4	-	TRBJ2-3	CASSDSGDQDTQYF